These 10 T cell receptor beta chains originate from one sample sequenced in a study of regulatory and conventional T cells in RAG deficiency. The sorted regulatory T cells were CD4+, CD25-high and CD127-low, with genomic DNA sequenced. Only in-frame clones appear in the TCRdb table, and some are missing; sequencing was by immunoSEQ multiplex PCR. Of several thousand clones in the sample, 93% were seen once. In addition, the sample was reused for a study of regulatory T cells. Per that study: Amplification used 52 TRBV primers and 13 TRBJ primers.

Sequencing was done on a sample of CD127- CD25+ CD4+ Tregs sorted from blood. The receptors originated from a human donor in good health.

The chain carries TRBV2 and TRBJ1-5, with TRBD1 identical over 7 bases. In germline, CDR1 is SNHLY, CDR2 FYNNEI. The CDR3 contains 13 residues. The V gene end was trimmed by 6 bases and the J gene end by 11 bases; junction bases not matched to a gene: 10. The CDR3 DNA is TGTGCCAGCAGACACAGGGGCGGCAACGCCCAGCATTTT. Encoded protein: CASRHRGGNAQHF.

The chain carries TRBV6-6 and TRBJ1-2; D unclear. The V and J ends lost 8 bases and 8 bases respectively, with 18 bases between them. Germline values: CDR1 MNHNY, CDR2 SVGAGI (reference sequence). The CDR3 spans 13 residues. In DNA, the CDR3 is TGTGCCAGCGTAGAAAACCGGGGATTAGGCTACACCTTC. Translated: CASVENRGLGYTF.

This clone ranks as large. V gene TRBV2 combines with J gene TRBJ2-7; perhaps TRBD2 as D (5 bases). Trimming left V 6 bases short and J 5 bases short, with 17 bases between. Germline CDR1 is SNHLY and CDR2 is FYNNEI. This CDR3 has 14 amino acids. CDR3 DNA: TGTGCCAGCAGAGACTCCTTCTGGAGGCACGAGCAGTACTTC. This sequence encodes CASRDSFWRHEQYF.

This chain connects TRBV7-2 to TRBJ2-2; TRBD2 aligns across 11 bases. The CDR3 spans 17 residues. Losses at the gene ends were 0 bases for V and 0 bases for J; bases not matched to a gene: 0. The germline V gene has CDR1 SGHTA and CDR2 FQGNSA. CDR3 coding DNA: TGTGCCAGCAGCTTAGCTAGCGGGAGGGCGAACACCGGGGAGCTGTTTTTT. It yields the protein CASSLASGRANTGELFF.

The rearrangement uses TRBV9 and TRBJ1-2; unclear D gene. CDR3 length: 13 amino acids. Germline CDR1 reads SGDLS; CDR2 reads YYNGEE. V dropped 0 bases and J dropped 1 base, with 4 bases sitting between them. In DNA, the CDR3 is TGTGCCAGCAGCGTAGGAGGTAACTATGGCTACACCTTC. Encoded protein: CASSVGGNYGYTF.

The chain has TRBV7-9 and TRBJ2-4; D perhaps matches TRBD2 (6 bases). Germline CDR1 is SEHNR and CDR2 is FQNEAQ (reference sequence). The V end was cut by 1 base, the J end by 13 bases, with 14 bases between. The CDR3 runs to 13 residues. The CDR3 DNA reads TGTGCCAGCAGCTTAGATACTAGCCTCTCCCAGTACTTC. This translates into CASSLDTSLSQYF.

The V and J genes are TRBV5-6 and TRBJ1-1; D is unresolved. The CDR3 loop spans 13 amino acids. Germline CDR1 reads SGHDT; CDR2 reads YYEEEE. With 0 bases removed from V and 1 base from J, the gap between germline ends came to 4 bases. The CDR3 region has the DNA TGTGCCAGCAGCTTGGAGCCGAACACTGAAGCTTTCTTT. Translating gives CASSLEPNTEAFF.

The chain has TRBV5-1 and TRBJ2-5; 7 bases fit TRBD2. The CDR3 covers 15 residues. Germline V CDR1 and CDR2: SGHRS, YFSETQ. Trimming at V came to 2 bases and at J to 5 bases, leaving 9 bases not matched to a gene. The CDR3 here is CASSLAGTQQETQYF. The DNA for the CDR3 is TGCGCCAGCAGCTTAGCGGGGACCCAACAGGAGACCCAGTACTTC.

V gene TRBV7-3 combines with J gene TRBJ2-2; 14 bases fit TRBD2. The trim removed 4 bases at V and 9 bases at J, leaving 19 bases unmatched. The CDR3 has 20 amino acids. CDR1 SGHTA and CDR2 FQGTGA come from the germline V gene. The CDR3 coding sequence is TGTGCCAGCAGCTCGACTAGCGGGAGGGCCGCTGTCGGGGGGACCAGGGAGCTGTTTTTT. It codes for CASSSTSGRAAVGGTRELFF.

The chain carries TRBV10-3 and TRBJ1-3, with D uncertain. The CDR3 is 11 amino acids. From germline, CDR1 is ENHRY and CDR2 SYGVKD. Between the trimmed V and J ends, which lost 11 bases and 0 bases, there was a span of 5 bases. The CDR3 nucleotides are TGTGCCGTTAGCTCTGGAAACACCATATATTTT. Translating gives CAVSSGNTIYF.